This TCR beta chain was sequenced in a study of T cells in Graves' hyperthyroidism and ophthalmopathy (dated by TCRdb to between 2017 and 2020). At the level of the whole study: Peripheral blood was collected at initial diagnosis, before any treatment. The roughly 91 discovery patients were randomly split 7:3 into training and test sets. Prospective prediction of ophthalmopathy was tested in an independent validation cohort of some 20 hyperthyroidism patients and around 16 patients who later progressed to ophthalmopathy. The paper describes TCR Vbeta CDR3 sequencing of some 130 peripheral blood samples, made up of about 40 ophthalmopathy patients, some 80 hyperthyroidism patients and 17 progressor patients. TCR V-J signatures able to tell the groups apart were searched for in a discovery cohort of some 97 patients, of whom around 43 had Graves' ophthalmopathy and 57 had stable Graves' hyperthyroidism. After sampling, hyperthyroidism patients received methimazole starting at 30 mg daily, and ophthalmopathy patients received high-dose intravenous methylprednisolone. Thyroid tissue and blood T-cell repertoires from several Graves' hyperthyroidism patients were also compared in the study. The study at large found these results: A model built on a 13 V-J signature distinguished ophthalmopathy from stable hyperthyroidism, reaching about 88% sensitivity and under 84% specificity in cross-validation and 80%/75% in testing. Most expanded thyroid clonotypes (frequency above 0.001) were also found in blood, which suggests that blood repertoires may mirror thyroid immune responses. In validation, the model predicted progression to ophthalmopathy a median of roughly 6.5 months before onset, with roughly 68% sensitivity and 72.22% specificity. No statistical method was used to fix the sample size in advance, and group allocation was not hidden from the investigators.

A patient counted as having stable Graves' hyperthyroidism if no progression to ophthalmopathy occurred over 18 months of follow-up. The hyperthyroidism patients were between 18 and 65 years old and newly diagnosed, with a disease duration of less than 2 months. Exclusion was applied to patients with uncontrolled infections, other autoimmune diseases, pregnancy or lactation. Clinical symptoms, serum thyroxine and TRAb, thyroid ultrasound, and orbital computed tomography formed the basis for the diagnoses. PBMCs were separated from 8 to 10 ml of fresh peripheral blood using Ficoll-Paque density gradient centrifugation. Total RNA was extracted with Trizol reagent, and quality was checked on an Agilent 2100 Bioanalyzer. The TCR beta CDR3 regions were amplified from the RNA transcripts. The first round of RT-PCR for the TCR CDR3 was performed with the HTBI primer set and the Qiagen OneStep RT-PCR kit. The libraries were constructed in a second round of multiplex PCR and then size-selected and purified. Sequencing of the libraries was done on an Illumina HiSeq2000 using paired-end 100 bp reads. In the original analysis: Raw data were processed with SOAPnuke, discarding reads with adapters, uncalled bases, mean Phred below 15, or no exact constant-primer or identifier match. COPE v1.2.5 was used to merge high-quality paired reads, and clonotypes were defined as unique nucleotide sequences. MiTCR v1.1 was used to align the clonotypes against IMGT TRBV, TRBD and TRBJ reference segments. Analysis was restricted to V-J combinations with a frequency above 0.0001, which covered about 99% of repertoires. The TCS score was defined as the ratio of F50 (clonal expansion) to E x V (chaos), calculated using BLOSUM62-based TCRdist between CDR3 peptides within each V-J. Welch's t-statistics and random forest reduced 500 to 650 V-J features to 10 to 15, which were used in a naive Bayes classifier (R e1071). In TCRdb, the public reads were trimmed at Q25 with fastp and aligned with MiXCR, with productive beta chains retained. Duplicate CDR3 protein sequences are folded into a single record with the most common DNA and genes. It is TCRdb's table, rather than the study itself, that gives the V and J calls and clone size. A total of around 500,000 distinct CDR3 sequences appear in this sample, around 15% of them only once. Roughly 13% of the sample lies in the top ten.

This clonotype came up many times. The specificity of this receptor is unknown. Per-base quality was not reported, and no clone a single base away is much larger than it. This receptor was identified in a woman between 40 and 55 years old with Graves' hyperthyroidism. The sequenced sample consisted of blood.

The sequenced DNA: TGTGCCATCAGTTTCGAGGCGGAGGGGGAGTCCTACGAGCAGTACTTC. This yields the protein CAISFEAEGESYEQYF. Rearrangement joined TRBV10-3 to TRBJ2-7; the D match is possibly TRBD1 or TRBD2, with 6 bases aligned in each. CDR1 and CDR2, per the germline V gene, are ENHRY and SYGVKD. The CDR3 has 16 amino acids, counting the end cysteine and phenylalanine. Only the CDR3 DNA stays, 48 bases, in frame from base 1. The germline ends are 18 bases apart after V is trimmed by 5 bases and J by 1 base.